The 21 T cell receptor beta chains below come from one sample, sequenced in a study of blood T cell repertoires in COVID-19. Profiled with immunoSEQ multiplex PCR; TCRdb holds only in-frame clones, not every one. The sample holds 85,000 to 130,000 clones, roughly 80% seen once. Specimen: peripheral blood. These receptors were obtained from a woman older than 75 with active or convalescent COVID-19.

The V call is TRBV27, the J call TRBJ1-1, with unresolved D. Trimming shortened V by 6 bases and J by 0 bases, and 8 bases separated the two germline ends. Per germline, CDR1 MNHEY and CDR2 SMNVEV (reference sequence). CDR3 length equals 13 residues. The CDR3 is CASRTDMNTEAFF. The CDR3 DNA follows: TGTGCCAGCAGAACAGATATGAACACTGAAGCTTTCTTT.

The rearrangement uses TRBV2 and TRBJ2-3; TRBD1 aligns across 7 bases. V lost 6 bases to trimming and J lost 3 bases; unmatched junction nucleotides: 12. Germline loops: CDR1 SNHLY, CDR2 FYNNEI. The CDR3 runs 16 residues. DNA for the CDR3: TGTGCCAGCAGCCAACGGGCAGGGGGACGAACAGATACGCAGTATTTT. Residues: CASSQRAGGRTDTQYF.

The gene calls are TRBV9 and TRBJ2-3; 8 nucleotides line up with TRBD2. The CDR3 runs 17 residues. Trimming took 3 bases from V and 4 from J; bases not matched to a gene: 13. Looked up from germline, CDR1 is SGDLS and CDR2 is YYNGEE. This CDR3 reads CASSANTGLGSADTQYF. CDR3 in DNA: TGTGCCAGCAGCGCGAACACGGGACTAGGGTCTGCAGATACGCAGTATTTT.

The chain combines TRBV2 with TRBJ1-5, with D unclear. The CDR3 runs 14 residues. The V end lost 3 bases, the J end lost 4 bases, and 10 bases lay between the germline ends. CDR1 is SNHLY and CDR2 is FYNNEI in the germline V gene. In DNA, the CDR3 is TGTGCCAGCAGTGATGGAGGGCCAAATCAGCCCCAGCATTTT. As protein: CASSDGGPNQPQHF. The full variable domain, with the rest looked up from reference TRBV2 and TRBJ1-5, is EPEVTQTPSHQVTQMGQEVILRCVPISNHLYFYWYRQILGQKVEFLVSFYNNEISEKSEIFDDQFSVERPDGSNFTLKIRSTKLEDSAMYFCASSDGGPNQPQHFGDGTRLSIL.

This rearrangement joins TRBV5-1 to TRBJ2-1; TRBD2 matches 9 bases. Looked up from germline, CDR1 is SGHRS and CDR2 is YFSETQ. The CDR3 is 18 residues long. The trim removed 3 bases at V and 8 bases at J, leaving 18 bases unmatched. CDR3: CASSSPGFPGLATHEQFF. The CDR3 region has the DNA TGCGCCAGCAGCTCGCCCGGATTCCCGGGACTAGCTACTCATGAGCAGTTCTTC.

The gene calls are TRBV19 and TRBJ2-5; possible D gene TRBD1, 5 bases. CDR1 is LNHDA, CDR2 SQIVND, per germline (reference sequence). The CDR3 spans 14 residues. The V end lost 0 bases, the J end lost 3 bases, and 8 bases lay between the germline ends. CDR3 DNA sequence: TGTGCCAGTAGTATAGAGTCAGGGAAAGAGACCCAGTACTTC. Its translation is CASSIESGKETQYF.

The rearrangement uses TRBV9 and TRBJ1-2, with D possibly being TRBD1 (6 bases). The CDR3 is 13 amino acids. Germline CDR1 and CDR2: SGDLS and YYNGEE. V lost 2 bases to trimming and J lost 2 bases, with 7 bases between them. The CDR3 here is CASSVDRNYGYTF. The DNA for the CDR3 is TGTGCCAGCAGCGTCGACAGGAACTATGGCTACACCTTC. The complete variable domain, with remaining parts taken from reference TRBV9 and TRBJ1-2, reads DSGVTQTPKHLITATGQRVTLRCSPRSGDLSVYWYQQSLDQGLQFLIQYYNGEERAKGNILERFSAQQFPDLHSELNLSSLELGDSALYFCASSVDRNYGYTFGSGTRLTVV.

The CDR3 here is CSGQGFDEKLFF. In nucleotides, the CDR3 is TGCAGCGGACAGGGATTCGATGAAAAACTGTTTTTT. This chain uses TRBV29-1 with TRBJ1-4, with 7 bases fitting TRBD1. J was trimmed by 6 bases and V by 7 bases; bases with no gene match: 5. The CDR3 is 12 amino acids. In germline, CDR1 is SQVTM, CDR2 ANQGSEA. The full variable domain, its missing parts supplied by reference TRBV29-1 and TRBJ1-4, is SAVISQKPSRDICQRGTSLTIQCQVDSQVTMMFWYRQQPGQSLTLIATANQGSEATYESGFVIDKFPISRPNLTFSTLTVSNMSPEDSSIYLCSGQGFDEKLFFGSGTQLSVL.

The chain combines TRBV27 with TRBJ1-6; D possibly corresponds to TRBD1 (5 bases). The CDR3 spans 15 residues. Trimming shortened V by 6 bases and J by 5 bases, and 14 bases separated the two germline ends. Germline V lookup: CDR1 MNHEY, CDR2 SMNVEV (reference sequence). The DNA for the CDR3 is TGTGCCAGCAGAATGGGGACTTTGGATAATTCACCCCTCCACTTT. Amino acid sequence: CASRMGTLDNSPLHF.

A single count supports this clone. J is TRBJ1-1 and V is TRBV10-3; no reliable D call. From germline, CDR1 is ENHRY and CDR2 SYGVKD. There are 17 residues in the CDR3. Between the trimmed V and J ends, which lost 3 bases and 2 bases, there was a span of 19 bases. CDR3 region: CAISEAGFVGRNTEAFF. The CDR3 DNA reads TGTGCCATCAGTGAAGCAGGATTTGTAGGGAGAAACACTGAAGCTTTCTTT.

The CDR3 is CASSLTSGGSYNSPLHF. DNA for the CDR3: TGTGCCAGCAGTCTTACCTCGGGGGGTTCCTATAATTCACCCCTCCACTTT. This chain connects TRBV3-1 (or the pseudogene TRBV3-2) to TRBJ1-6, with D possibly TRBD1 on 5 matching bases. CDR1 and CDR2 from the germline V gene are LGHDT and YNNKEL (reference sequence). The CDR3 has 17 residues. Trimming took off 6 bases at V and 1 base at J, with 16 bases between the two ends.

The chain couples TRBV28 to TRBJ1-3, with D perhaps TRBD1 (5 bases). Germline V lookup: CDR1 MDHEN, CDR2 SYDVKM. CDR3 size: 12 residues. Trimming shortened V by 6 bases and J by 3 bases, and 6 bases separated the two germline ends. CDR3 bases: TGTGCCAGCAGGGGGCTTGGAAACACCATATATTTT. Translated, it gives CASRGLGNTIYF.

To note about this clone: This same CDR3 is encoded by further DNA sequences in the sample. The chain has TRBV2 and TRBJ2-2; the match to TRBD1 covers 8 bases. This CDR3 contains 15 residues. Germline CDR1 is SNHLY and CDR2 is FYNNEI. After removal of 6 bases from V and 5 bases from J, the junction contained 8 bases not matched to a gene. The DNA of the CDR3 is TGTGCCAGCAGGAAGGGCCAGGGGGCAACCGGGGAGCTGTTTTTT. Its translation is CASRKGQGATGELFF.

The rearrangement links TRBV5-4 to TRBJ2-5; D perhaps matches TRBD2 (7 bases). Germline CDR1 is SGHNT and CDR2 is YYREEE (reference sequence). Trimming removed 2 bases from V and 5 bases from J, with 16 bases in between. There are 15 residues in the CDR3. CDR3 amino acids: CASSLGGTGGETQYF. The CDR3 coding sequence is TGTGCCAGCAGCTTAGGGGGGACGGGGGGTGAGACCCAGTACTTC.

This clone was observed a handful of times. Here the CDR3 DNA reads TGCGCCAGCAGCCAAGTACAGACGAGGGCTAATGAAAAACTGTTTTTT. This sequence encodes CASSQVQTRANEKLFF. The chain couples TRBV4-1 to TRBJ1-4; D gene ambiguous. The CDR3 is 16 residues long. Germline CDR1 and CDR2: MGHRA and YSYEKL. V was pared by 1 base and J by 3 bases, with 12 bases between.

About this clone: A read error may account for a junction end that differs from germline. The chain employs TRBV28 and TRBJ2-3; the D gene is possibly TRBD2 (6 bases). Germline V gene lookup returns CDR1 MDHEN and CDR2 SYDVKM. CDR3 length equals 15 residues. This chain's CDR3 is CAISLRRDFTDTQYF. In DNA, the CDR3 is TGTGCCATCAGTCTCAGGCGGGACTTCACAGATACGCAGTATTTT.

The chain has TRBV7-9 and TRBJ1-6; perhaps TRBD1 as D (5 bases). Germline V CDR1 and CDR2: SEHNR, FQNEAQ (reference sequence). This CDR3 region has 15 residues. V was clipped by 5 bases and J by 5 bases, with 13 bases between them. The CDR3 region is CASSLGGIDNSPLHF. In nucleotides, the CDR3 is TGTGCCAGCAGCCTCGGGGGAATTGATAATTCACCCCTCCACTTT.

The CDR3 reads CASSRTGTGVDEQFF. The CDR3 DNA reads as TGTGCCAGCAGCAGAACCGGGACAGGGGTAGATGAGCAGTTCTTC. This rearrangement joins TRBV7-3 to TRBJ2-1; 10 bases align to TRBD1. CDR1 SGHTA and CDR2 FQGTGA come from the germline V gene. V lost 5 bases to trimming and J lost 8 bases; unmatched junction nucleotides: 9. This CDR3 has 15 residues.

Only one count was recorded for this clone. The V and J genes are TRBV7-3 and TRBJ2-1; tentatively, D is TRBD2 (6 bases). Germline V gene data show CDR1 as SGHTA and CDR2 as FQGTGA. There are 12 residues in the CDR3. Trimming took off 5 bases at V and 10 bases at J, with 12 bases between the two ends. The CDR3 coding sequence is TGTGCCAGCAGCCCCTTAGCGGCGGAGCAGTTCTTC. Its protein product is CASSPLAAEQFF. The full variable domain, its missing parts supplied by reference TRBV7-3 and TRBJ2-1, is GAGVSQTPSNKVTEKGKYVELRCDPISGHTALYWYRQSLGQGPEFLIYFQGTGAADDSGLPNDRFFAVRPEGSVSTLKIQRTERGDSAVYLCASSPLAAEQFFGPGTRLTVL.

This chain uses TRBV6-2 or TRBV6-3 with TRBJ1-2, with 7 positions matching TRBD1. After removal of 6 bases from V and 3 bases from J, the junction contained 13 bases not matched to a gene. The CDR3 covers 16 residues. Germline lookup yields CDR1 MNHEY and CDR2 SVGEGT. The CDR3 protein is CASSDEERTGDYGYTF. In DNA form, the CDR3 reads TGTGCCAGCAGCGACGAAGAGCGAACAGGGGACTATGGCTACACCTTC.

The gene calls are TRBV6-2 or TRBV6-3 and TRBJ1-5; D gene uncertain. The germline gives CDR1 MNHEY, CDR2 SVGEGT. With 2 bases removed from V and 2 bases from J, the gap between germline ends came to 7 bases. There are 14 residues in the CDR3. CDR3 nucleotides: TGTGCCAGCAGTTACGGTCCGGGCAATCAGCCCCAGCATTTT. Protein: CASSYGPGNQPQHF.